This is a list of T cell receptor beta chains from one sample in a study of long-term antiretroviral therapy in people with HIV. Using immunoSEQ multiplex PCR, the repertoire was profiled, and TCRdb retains in-frame clones only, with some absent. The data hold about 36,000 clones, with just under 95% observed a single time. The specimen comprised unsorted PBMCs, sampled 4.1 years after starting antiretroviral therapy. These TCRs come from a woman in her 50s with HIV. The CDR3 runs from the conserved cysteine through the conserved F or W. A D gene is named only where the DNA matches it firmly. Clone size is stated in some rows and not others, as once, few, many or a class when expanded.

CDR3	DNA	size	D	J	V
CASSMAGTGDYEQYF	TGTGCCAGCAGCATGGCCGGGACAGGGGACTACGAGCAGTACTTC	NA	TRBD1	TRBJ2-7	TRBV7-2
CASSLSGQSSGANVLTF	TGTGCCAGCAGCTTATCTGGACAGAGCTCTGGGGCCAACGTCCTGACTTTC	NA	NA	TRBJ2-6	TRBV7-3
CASSKALRIAHYGYTF	TGTGCCAGCAGCAAAGCTCTTAGGATCGCACACTATGGCTACACCTTC	NA	NA	TRBJ1-2	TRBV5-6
CAISQGDLVIEQYF	TGTGCCATCAGTCAGGGGGATCTTGTTATCGAGCAGTACTTC	NA	TRBD1	TRBJ2-7	TRBV10-3
CASRLAGGSNQPQHF	TGTGCCAGTAGACTGGCAGGGGGTAGCAATCAGCCCCAGCATTTT	medium-sized	TRBD1	TRBJ1-5	TRBV19
CASSPDSVGGAPETQYF	TGCGCCAGCAGCCCAGACTCAGTTGGGGGGGCTCCAGAGACCCAGTACTTC	NA	NA	TRBJ2-5	TRBV4-3
CASRTGTGPYEQYF	TGTGCCAGCAGAACCGGGACAGGGCCCTACGAGCAGTACTTC	few	TRBD1	TRBJ2-7	TRBV6-5
CASSFSFAYNEQFF	TGTGCCAGCAGCTTCTCCTTCGCCTACAATGAGCAGTTCTTC	NA	NA	TRBJ2-1	TRBV11-1
CASSLGTPYEQYF	TGTGCCAGCAGCTTGGGTACCCCCTACGAGCAGTACTTC	NA	NA	TRBJ2-7	TRBV5-6
CASSYGAGANEKLFF	TGTGCCAGCAGTTACGGAGCAGGGGCGAATGAAAAACTGTTTTTT	NA	NA	TRBJ1-4	TRBV6-6
CASSLVFGGDQETQYF	TGCGCCAGCAGCTTGGTATTCGGGGGCGACCAAGAGACCCAGTACTTC	once	NA	TRBJ2-5	TRBV5-1
CASSLWLYRGQDYGYTF	TGTGCCAGCAGCTTATGGCTCTACAGGGGGCAAGACTATGGCTACACCTTC	NA	TRBD1	TRBJ1-2	TRBV7-9
CASSPDGSGNTIYF	TGTGCCAGCAGCCCCGACGGGTCTGGAAACACCATATATTTT	NA	NA	TRBJ1-3	TRBV9
CASSSWGPLVSPLHF	TGTGCCAGCAGTTCCTGGGGGCCCCTAGTTTCACCCCTCCACTTT	NA	NA	TRBJ1-6	TRBV7-2
CASSFWGESGNTIYF	TGTGCCAGCAGCTTTTGGGGCGAATCTGGAAACACCATATATTTT	NA	NA	TRBJ1-3	TRBV6-5
CASSLSGQLTGELFF	TGTGCCAGCAGCCTATCGGGACAGCTCACCGGGGAGCTGTTTTTT	NA	TRBD1	TRBJ2-2	TRBV6-5
CASSPWDRGETQYF	TGTGCCAGCTCACCATGGGACAGGGGAGAGACCCAGTACTTC	NA	TRBD1	TRBJ2-5	TRBV18
CASSPERDSYEQYF	TGTGCCAGCAGCCCCGAGCGGGACAGTTACGAGCAGTACTTC	NA	NA	TRBJ2-7	TRBV4-2
CASSEYLRTEAFF	TGTGCCAGCAGTGAATATCTTCGTACTGAAGCTTTCTTT	once	NA	TRBJ1-1	TRBV6-1
CASSLDPLRDYTDTQYF	TGTGCCAGCAGCTTAGATCCCCTGCGGGACTACACAGATACGCAGTATTTT	few	TRBD2	TRBJ2-3	TRBV7-2
CASSPGRGNTIYF	TGTGCCAGCAGCCCCGGGAGGGGAAACACCATATATTTT	NA	NA	TRBJ1-3	TRBV7-3
CASSISPDREQFF	TGTGCCAGTAGTATATCCCCTGACAGGGAGCAGTTCTTC	NA	NA	TRBJ2-1	TRBV19
CASSSGPAQTGNTIYF	TGTGCCAGCAGTTCGGGTCCAGCTCAGACTGGAAACACCATATATTTT	NA	NA	TRBJ1-3	TRBV27
CASSLEGLGTQYF	TGTGCCAGCAGTTTGGAGGGGCTCGGGACCCAGTACTTC	NA	NA	TRBJ2-5	TRBV27
CASSYFWDRDNSPLHF	TGTGCCAGCAGTTACTTTTGGGACAGGGATAATTCACCCCTCCACTTT	NA	TRBD1	TRBJ1-6	TRBV6-5
CASRARGRSYGYTF	TGTGCCAGCAGGGCCAGGGGGCGGAGCTATGGCTACACCTTC	NA	TRBD1	TRBJ1-2	TRBV5-6
CAINQGEMNTEAFF	TGTGCCATCAACCAGGGAGAAATGAACACTGAAGCTTTCTTT	NA	NA	TRBJ1-1	TRBV10-3
CASSQGGTGEMTF	TGCGCCAGCAGCCAAGGCGGAACAGGGGAGATGACCTTC	NA	TRBD1	TRBJ1-2	TRBV4-3
CARDSNGGFHETQYF	TGTGCCAGAGACTCAAACGGGGGGTTTCATGAGACCCAGTACTTC	NA	TRBD2	TRBJ2-5	TRBV7-2
CASRRPGAIQEAFF	TGTGCCAGCAGGCGCCCGGGAGCCATACAGGAAGCTTTCTTT	NA	NA	TRBJ1-1	TRBV6-5
CASSLVSVAYEQYF	TGTGCCAGCAGCTTGGTTTCGGTGGCCTACGAGCAGTACTTC	NA	NA	TRBJ2-7	TRBV5-6
CASSLGTGLSYYEQYF	TGTGCCAGCAGTCTCGGGACAGGGTTGTCCTACTACGAGCAGTACTTC	few	TRBD1	TRBJ2-7	TRBV7-9
CASSRQGETYEQYF	TGTGCCAGCAGCCGACAGGGGGAAACCTACGAGCAGTACTTC	NA	TRBD1	TRBJ2-7	TRBV6-5
CASSLALERRVYEQYF	TGTGCCAGCAGCTTAGCCCTTGAAAGACGGGTTTACGAGCAGTACTTC	NA	NA	TRBJ2-7	TRBV7-8
CASSQGYLQGGEQFF	TGCGCCAGCAGCCAAGGCTACCTCCAAGGGGGTGAGCAGTTCTTC	NA	NA	TRBJ2-1	TRBV4-1
CASSFSGGRETQYF	TGTGCCAGCAGTTTCAGCGGGGGCAGGGAGACCCAGTACTTC	NA	TRBD2	TRBJ2-5	TRBV28
CASSQDTSGGAREQFF	TGCGCCAGCAGCCAAGATACGAGCGGGGGGGCTCGAGAGCAGTTCTTC	NA	TRBD2	TRBJ2-1	TRBV4-3
CASRLAGGSNQPQHF	TGTGCCAGTAGACTTGCGGGGGGGAGCAATCAGCCCCAGCATTTT	NA	NA	TRBJ1-5	TRBV19
CASSPPENWQETQYF	TGTGCCAGCAGCCCCCCCGAAAACTGGCAAGAGACCCAGTACTTC	NA	NA	TRBJ2-5	TRBV5-4
CASSIFGLAGGPNEQFF	TGTGCCAGCAGCATCTTTGGACTAGCGGGGGGGCCTAATGAGCAGTTCTTC	NA	TRBD2	TRBJ2-1	TRBV5-8
CASSQERRNSPLHF	TGCGCCAGCAGCCAAGAACGAAGGAATTCACCCCTCCACTTT	NA	NA	TRBJ1-6	TRBV4-3
CASGGVYEQYF	TGTGCCAGCGGGGGAGTCTACGAGCAGTACTTC	NA	NA	TRBJ2-7	TRBV6-5
CASSHGQKPGNTIYF	TGTGCCAGCAGCCACGGACAGAAGCCTGGAAACACCATATATTTT	NA	NA	TRBJ1-3	TRBV13
CASSLTSTDTQYF	TGCGCCAGCAGCTTGACTAGCACAGATACGCAGTATTTT	NA	NA	TRBJ2-3	TRBV5-1
CASRHGGKETQYF	TGTGCCAGCAGGCACGGGGGCAAGGAGACCCAGTACTTC	NA	NA	TRBJ2-5	TRBV14
CASRTGTGQGYTF	TGTGCCAGCAGAACTGGGACAGGTCAGGGCTACACCTTC	NA	TRBD1	TRBJ1-2	TRBV6-5
CASSLGGGTANTGELFF	TGTGCCAGCAGCTTAGGGGGGGGGACAGCCAACACCGGGGAGCTGTTTTTT	NA	NA	TRBJ2-2	TRBV11-3
CASSSGPNQPQHF	TGTGCCAGCAGTTCCGGACCCAATCAGCCCCAGCATTTT	NA	NA	TRBJ1-5	TRBV6-5
CASSQRQGSYEQYF	TGCGCCAGCAGCCAAAGACAGGGTTCCTACGAGCAGTACTTC	NA	TRBD1	TRBJ2-7	TRBV4-1
CASSNSDSGGYTF	TGTGCCAGTAGTAATTCGGATTCGGGTGGCTACACCTTC	NA	NA	TRBJ1-2	TRBV19
CASSLNYEQYF	TGTGCCAGCAGCTTGAACTACGAGCAGTACTTC	NA	NA	TRBJ2-7	TRBV5-6
CASSEGLAGGNEQFF	TGTGCCAGCAGTGAAGGGCTAGCGGGGGGTAATGAGCAGTTCTTC	NA	TRBD2	TRBJ2-1	TRBV2
CASSLGADTQYF	TGTGCCAGCAGCTTGGGGGCAGATACGCAGTATTTT	NA	NA	TRBJ2-3	TRBV5-6
CAILRGGVGDTQYF	TGTGCCATCTTAAGGGGTGGGGTGGGAGATACGCAGTATTTT	NA	NA	TRBJ2-3	TRBV10-3
CAWSVAQGAEQFF	TGTGCCTGGAGTGTAGCACAGGGGGCTGAGCAGTTCTTC	once	TRBD1	TRBJ2-1	TRBV30